These T cell receptor beta chains were read from a single sample in a study of shared clonotypes between healthy human individuals. This table comes from immunoSEQ multiplex PCR, and its TCRdb copy is limited to in-frame clones, with some not included. The sample lists about 1 million clones, about 70% occurring once. Sequencing was performed on memory CD4+ T cells sorted from blood. The source is a man between 18 and 29 years old in good health. Each CDR3 is given with its conserved first and last residue. A D gene is named only where the DNA matches it firmly. Clone sizes are given selectively: once, few, many, or a class where the clone is expanded.

size	D	V	J	DNA	CDR3
.	.	TRBV29-1	TRBJ2-5	TGCAGCGTTGAACTAGAGCCTATCCGTAGGGGGGAGACCCAGTACTTC	CSVELEPIRRGETQYF
few	.	TRBV7-9	TRBJ2-7	TGTGCCAGCAGCTTAGCTTCTGGGAGCTCCTACGAGCAGTACTTC	CASSLASGSSYEQYF
.	.	TRBV19	TRBJ2-5	TGTGCCAGTAGGAACGGGGGTGAGAAGACCCAGTACTTC	CASRNGGEKTQYF
.	.	TRBV25-1	TRBJ1-4	TGTGCCAGCAGTGGACACACGACTAATGAAAAACTGTTTTTT	CASSGHTTNEKLFF
.	TRBD2	TRBV7-2	TRBJ2-3	TGTGCCAGCAGCTTAGGGTGGGAGGGGATCCGCACAGATACGCAGTATTTT	CASSLGWEGIRTDTQYF
.	.	TRBV5-5	TRBJ2-2	TGTGCCAGCAGCCCCCGACAGTCACGGGAGCTGTTTTTT	CASSPRQSRELFF
few	.	TRBV2	TRBJ1-6	TGTGCCAGCCGGGGAGTACAGAGCTCCTATAATTCACCCCTCCACTTT	CASRGVQSSYNSPLHF
few	.	TRBV5-1	TRBJ2-7	TGCGCCAGCAGCTTGGTCTCAGCGACCTACGAGCAGTACTTC	CASSLVSATYEQYF
once	.	TRBV7-2	TRBJ2-7	TGTGCCAGCAGCCCCCGATCGCAGGGGCGATACGAGCAGTACTTC	CASSPRSQGRYEQYF
.	.	TRBV29-1	TRBJ1-4	TGCAGCGTTGAGGTAGGGCAGGCAACTAATGAAAAACTGTTTTTT	CSVEVGQATNEKLFF
few	.	TRBV6-5	TRBJ2-7	TGTGCCACGAAACCCCGGGGAGGATCCGGGGGAGAGCAGTACTTC	CATKPRGGSGGEQYF
.	.	TRBV7-9	TRBJ2-3	TGTGCCAGCAGCTTGAGGGGCCGCGGGCAGTATTTT	CASSLRGRGQYF
.	.	TRBV10-3	TRBJ2-1	TGTGCCATCAGTGACACCAGGGTGAATGAGCAGTTCTTC	CAISDTRVNEQFF
.	TRBD2	TRBV5-1	TRBJ2-2	TGCGCCAGCAGCCCCTTTCGACTAGCGGGGGGCCCCGGGGAGCTGTTTTTT	CASSPFRLAGGPGELFF
.	.	TRBV2	TRBJ1-4	TGTGCCAGCAGGGTTGCAACCGGTAATGTTGTGGGACTGTTTTTT	CASRVATGNVVGLFF
once	.	TRBV12-5	TRBJ2-3	TGTGCTAGTGGTTTGTCCCGAGCTACGCAGTATTTT	CASGLSRATQYF
.	.	TRBV19	TRBJ1-2	TGTGCCAGTACCCCGTGGGGCAGGGAGGGCTCCTATGGCTACACCTTC	CASTPWGREGSYGYTF
.	.	TRBV19	TRBJ2-7	TGTGCCAGTAGTATTTATTACGGGAGTGACTACGAGCAGTACTTC	CASSIYYGSDYEQYF
.	.	TRBV7-8	TRBJ1-2	TGTGCCAGCACCCTAGAGGGAGGGTTGGGCTATGGCTACACCTTC	CASTLEGGLGYGYTF
.	.	TRBV9	TRBJ2-5	TGTGCCAGCAGCGTATACGGGCGGGAGACCCAGTACTTC	CASSVYGRETQYF
.	.	TRBV9	TRBJ2-3	TGTGCCAGCAGCGTAGGGCCATATGGAGATACGCAGTATTTT	CASSVGPYGDTQYF
many	.	TRBV4-1	TRBJ1-2	TGCGCCAGCAGCCAGGCCATTGGAAGACAAATATCTATCGGCTACACCTTC	CASSQAIGRQISIGYTF
.	.	TRBV4-2	TRBJ2-2	TGTGCCAGCAGCCAAGAGATCCAGGTTGGAACCGGGGAGCTGTTTTTT	CASSQEIQVGTGELFF
.	.	TRBV29-1	TRBJ2-1	TGCAGCGCCGGGCCCCAAGGTGGTGAGCAGTTCTTC	CSAGPQGGEQFF
.	.	TRBV10-3	TRBJ2-1	TGTGCATCGAACCCGGGAGAGGGCTATGAGCAGTTCTTC	CASNPGEGYEQFF
once	TRBD2	TRBV11-2	TRBJ2-7	TGTGCCAGCAGCCATCTCGGGACTAGCGGGGGGGCGCGGTCCGAGCAGTACTTC	CASSHLGTSGGARSEQYF
.	.	TRBV14	TRBJ2-7	TGTGCCAGCAGCCAAGATGTCTCCTACGAGCAGTACTTC	CASSQDVSYEQYF
.	.	TRBV4-3	TRBJ2-6	TGCGCCAGCAGCCAAGTAAGCAAGGGCTCTGGGGCCAACGTCCTGACTTTC	CASSQVSKGSGANVLTF
.	.	TRBV7-2	TRBJ1-3	TGTGCCAGCAGCTTAGGAGGGTCTGGAAACACCATATATTTT	CASSLGGSGNTIYF
.	.	TRBV7-9	TRBJ2-5	TGTGCCAGCAGCTTAGGAGACTGGGGGACCCAGTACTTC	CASSLGDWGTQYF
.	.	TRBV5-4	TRBJ2-7	TGTGCCAGCAGCTTCGGACTCCTAGGCTACGAGCAGTACTTC	CASSFGLLGYEQYF
.	.	TRBV27	TRBJ2-3	TGTGCCAGCAGTTTGGGTGAGCCGTTGACAGATACGCAGTATTTT	CASSLGEPLTDTQYF
.	TRBD1	TRBV28	TRBJ1-5	TGTGCCAGCAGAGTTCCGGCAGGGGGGACTCAGCCCCAGCATTTT	CASRVPAGGTQPQHF
.	TRBD2	TRBV10-1	TRBJ2-2	TGCGCCAGCAGTGTGCAGACGGGGGGGAACACCGGGGAGCTGTTTTTT	CASSVQTGGNTGELFF
.	TRBD1	TRBV7-9	TRBJ2-7	TGTGCCAGCAGCTCGCAGGGGGCATCCTACGAGCAGTACTTC	CASSSQGASYEQYF
.	TRBD1	TRBV6-5	TRBJ1-2	TGTGCCAGCAGTTCCGGCGGGACAGGAAACTATGGCTACACCTTC	CASSSGGTGNYGYTF
.	TRBD1	TRBV19	TRBJ2-5	TGTGCCAGTAGCGTCCCGGGACAGGGGCAAGAGACCCAGTACTTC	CASSVPGQGQETQYF
few	.	TRBV9	TRBJ1-6	TGTGCCAGCAGTGAGGGCCAAACCTATAATTCACCCCTCCACTTT	CASSEGQTYNSPLHF
once	.	TRBV7-2	TRBJ2-3	TGTGCCAGCAGCTTATTATCGCGAGTCCTACACACAGATACGCAGTATTTT	CASSLLSRVLHTDTQYF
few	TRBD1	TRBV28	TRBJ1-2	TGTGCCAGCAGGAAGAGTGAGGGGGCGCGGGGCTACACCTTC	CASRKSEGARGYTF
.	.	TRBV18	TRBJ2-1	TGTGCCAGCTCACCCCCAGGGCGTGCCAATGAGCAGTTCTTC	CASSPPGRANEQFF
.	.	TRBV7-3	TRBJ1-2	TGTGCCAGCAGCTTAAGCGGGACCGATAACTATGGCTACACCTTC	CASSLSGTDNYGYTF
.	.	TRBV28	TRBJ2-7	TGTGCCAGCAGTGGGGGGACGGCGGGCGAAGGCTCCTACGAGCAGTACTTC	CASSGGTAGEGSYEQYF
few	TRBD1	TRBV28	TRBJ1-1	TGTGCCAGCAGTGACAGGGGAGGGATCGCTGAAGCTTTCTTT	CASSDRGGIAEAFF
.	.	TRBV12-2	TRBJ1-5	TGTGCAAGTCGCTTAGCTAACAGGGTAAGTCAGCCCCAGCATTTT	CASRLANRVSQPQHF
few	.	TRBV30	TRBJ1-5	TGTGCCTGGAGTATTTGGGGAGTTAGTCAGCCCCAGCATTTT	CAWSIWGVSQPQHF
.	.	TRBV5-6	TRBJ2-7	TGTGCCAGCAGCCGGGGGACGGCGCGAGGCTACGAGCAGTACTTC	CASSRGTARGYEQYF
.	.	TRBV14	TRBJ2-3	TGTGCCAGCAGCCAGAGGACTCCCCAAAGCACAGATACGCAGTATTTT	CASSQRTPQSTDTQYF